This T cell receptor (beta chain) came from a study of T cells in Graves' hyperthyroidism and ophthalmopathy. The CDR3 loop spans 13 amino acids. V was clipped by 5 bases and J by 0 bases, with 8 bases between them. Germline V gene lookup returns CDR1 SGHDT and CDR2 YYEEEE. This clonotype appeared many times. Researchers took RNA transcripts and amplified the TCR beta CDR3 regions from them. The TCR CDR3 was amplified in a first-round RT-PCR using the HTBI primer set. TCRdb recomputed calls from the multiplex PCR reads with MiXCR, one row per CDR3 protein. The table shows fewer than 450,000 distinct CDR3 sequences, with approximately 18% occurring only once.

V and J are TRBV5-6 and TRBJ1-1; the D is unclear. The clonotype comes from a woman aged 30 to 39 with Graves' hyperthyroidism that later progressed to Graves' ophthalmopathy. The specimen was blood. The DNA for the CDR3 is TGTGCCAGCAGTCTTAGCATGAACACTGAAGCTTTCTTT. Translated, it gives CASSLSMNTEAFF.